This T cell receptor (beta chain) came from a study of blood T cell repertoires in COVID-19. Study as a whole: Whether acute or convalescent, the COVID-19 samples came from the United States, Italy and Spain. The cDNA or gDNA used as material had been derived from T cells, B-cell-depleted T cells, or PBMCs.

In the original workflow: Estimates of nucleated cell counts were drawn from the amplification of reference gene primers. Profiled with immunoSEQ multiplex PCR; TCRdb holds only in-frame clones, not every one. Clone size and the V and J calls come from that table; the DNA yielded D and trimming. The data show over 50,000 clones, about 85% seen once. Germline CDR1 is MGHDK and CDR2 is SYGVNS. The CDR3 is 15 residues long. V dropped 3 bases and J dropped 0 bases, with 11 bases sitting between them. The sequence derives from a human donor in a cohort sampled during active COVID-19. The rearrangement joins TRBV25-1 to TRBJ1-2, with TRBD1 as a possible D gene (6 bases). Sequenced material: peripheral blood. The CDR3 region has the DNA TGTGCCAGCAGTGAGACAGGACCAGCTAACTATGGCTACACCTTC. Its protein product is CASSETGPANYGYTF.